This TCR beta chain emerged from a study of shared clonotypes between healthy human individuals. Study findings and constraints: For naive CD4 cells, roughly 4.6% of clonotypes were shared across a few donors. Among the subsets, naive ones generally showed larger estimated richness than memory ones.

Germline V lookup: CDR1 GTSNPN, CDR2 SVGIG (reference sequence). There are 13 residues in the CDR3. V dropped 0 bases and J dropped 2 bases, with 8 bases sitting between them. The donors were adults (healthy and HIV-negative) with no recent acute infections or vaccinations. All donors were Caucasian adults living in Nashville, Tennessee. The sample holds one count of this clone. Its cognate antigen is unknown. Other DNA sequences in the sample encode the same CDR3. Measured with immunoSEQ multiplex PCR; TCRdb has only the in-frame clones, and not every one. The data hold a few million clones, with approximately 94% observed a single time.

The clonotype comes from a man aged 18-30 years in good health. The chain combines TRBV30 with TRBJ2-7; D is possibly TRBD2 (6 bases). The specimen sequenced was naive CD4+ T cells sorted from blood. Described subset: CD45RA+ positively selected. DNA for the CDR3: TGTGCCTGGAGTGTTACGGGGGCCTACGAGCAGTACTTC. Its protein product is CAWSVTGAYEQYF.